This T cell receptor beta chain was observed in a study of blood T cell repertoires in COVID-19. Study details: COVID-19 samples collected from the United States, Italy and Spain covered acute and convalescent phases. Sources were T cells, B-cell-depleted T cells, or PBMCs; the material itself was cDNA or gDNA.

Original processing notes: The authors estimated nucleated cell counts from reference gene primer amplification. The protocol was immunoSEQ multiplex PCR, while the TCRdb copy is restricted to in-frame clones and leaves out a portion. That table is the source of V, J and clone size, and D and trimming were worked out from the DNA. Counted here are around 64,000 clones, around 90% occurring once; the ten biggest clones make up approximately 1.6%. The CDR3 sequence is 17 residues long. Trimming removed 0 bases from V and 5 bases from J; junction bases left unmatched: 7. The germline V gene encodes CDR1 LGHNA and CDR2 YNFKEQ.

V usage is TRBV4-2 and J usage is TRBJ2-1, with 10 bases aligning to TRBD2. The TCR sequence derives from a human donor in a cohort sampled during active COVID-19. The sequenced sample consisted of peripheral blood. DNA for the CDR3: TGTGCCAGCAGCCAAGACCAAACCGGGACTAGCGACAATGAGCAGTTCTTC. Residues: CASSQDQTGTSDNEQFF.